This T cell receptor (beta chain) was sequenced for a study of technical replicates of blood from a handful of donors (TCRdb year 2017). This clone was picked up a small number of times. The specificity of this receptor is unknown. Base quality data are lacking; no much larger clone is found one base away. V gives up 4 bases and J gives up 0 bases, and the segment between their germline ends measures 12 bases. Taken from cysteine to phenylalanine, the CDR3 has 16 residues. Only CDR3 DNA remains: 48 bases, in frame from the first base. The germline V gene supplies CDR1 MGHRA and CDR2 YSYEKL. Library preparation employed the immunoSEQ multiplex PCR assay. This immuneACCESS table, as held by TCRdb, lists in-frame sequences with V and J called but not all clones. Of the missing ones, under half trace to an unresolved V gene in checked studies; the others have no known cause. Recorded for this sample are over 60,000 clones; about nine tenths of them occurred a single time. 4% to 5.5% of the sample is taken by the ten largest.

This sequence originates from a human donor in good health. Some clones in this sample may be carry-over from other donors' samples. This receptor chain uses TRBV4-1 and TRBJ2-2, with TRBD1 as a weak D call on 5 bases. The sequenced material came from PBMCs. The nucleotide sequence is given as TGCGCCAGCAGCCCCAGGGTCAACCCGAACACCGGGGAGCTGTTTTTT. Its product reads: CASSPRVNPNTGELFF.